This is a list of T cell receptor beta chains from one sample in a study of CD8 T cells in ankylosing spondylitis. TCRdb re-called the 5' RACE reads through MiXCR, storing one row per CDR3 protein. The sample has approximately 540,000 distinct CDR3 sequences; approximately 12% are singletons. Specimen: blood, either unsorted or a sorted T cell fraction (not recorded which). Source of these receptors: a male donor with ankylosing spondylitis. The CDR3 runs from the conserved cysteine through the conserved F or W. The order of the fields is clone size, V gene, D gene, CDR3 length, J gene, CDR3 protein, CDR3 DNA. D genes are given only for firm matches. Not every row has a clone size; where given, it reads once, few, many or a size class.

>many|TRBV15|NA|17|TRBJ2-3
CATSRASVRLTTDTQYF
TGTGCCACCAGCAGAGCCTCCGTGAGACTCACCACAGATACGCAGTATTTT
>many|TRBV29-1|NA|15|TRBJ2-5
CSVVWWGGPGETQYF
TGCAGCGTTGTGTGGTGGGGAGGACCCGGAGAGACCCAGTACTTC
>many|TRBV5-1|TRBD2|14|TRBJ2-3
CASSPTSASDTQYF
TGCGCCAGCAGCCCCACTAGCGCCTCAGATACGCAGTATTTT
>NA|TRBV14|TRBD1|16|TRBJ2-7
CASSQALGQGRYEQYF
TGTGCCAGCAGCCAAGCCTTGGGACAGGGGAGGTACGAGCAGTACTTC
>NA|TRBV18|TRBD2|14|TRBJ2-7
CASSPGPSGYEQYF
TGTGCCAGCTCACCAGGCCCTAGCGGCTACGAGCAGTACTTC
>NA|TRBV2|NA|13|TRBJ2-1
CASRDSAYNEQFF
TGTGCCAGCAGGGACTCAGCCTACAATGAGCAGTTCTTC
>once|TRBV7-8|NA|15|TRBJ2-5
CASSLASGLQETQYF
TGTGCCAGCAGCTTAGCTAGCGGACTCCAAGAGACCCAGTACTTC
>NA|TRBV20-1|TRBD2|13|TRBJ2-7
CSATRTSAYEQYF
TGCAGTGCTACAAGGACTAGCGCCTACGAGCAGTACTTC
>NA|TRBV4-1|NA|15|TRBJ1-1
CASSQGLQGRTEAFF
TGCGCCAGCAGCCAGGGATTACAGGGACGCACTGAAGCTTTCTTT
>NA|TRBV5-6|TRBD1|14|TRBJ1-1
CASSSGTGRTEAFF
TGTGCCAGCAGTTCCGGGACAGGGAGAACTGAAGCTTTCTTT
>NA|TRBV7-9|NA|14|TRBJ2-1
CASSDVGLTNEQFF
TGTGCCAGCAGCGACGTAGGTCTTACCAATGAGCAGTTCTTC
>many|TRBV12-3/TRBV12-4|NA|14|TRBJ1-6
CASKGQSGYSPLHF
TGTGCCAGCAAAGGTCAAAGTGGTTATTCACCCCTCCACTTT
>NA|TRBV2|TRBD2|20|TRBJ2-1
CASSRPLVSGPASSYNEQFF
TGTGCCAGCAGTCGACCATTAGTTAGCGGGCCCGCGAGCTCCTACAATGAGCAGTTCTTC
>many|TRBV5-1|NA|13|TRBJ1-1
CASSSQGRTEAFF
TGCGCCAGCAGCTCACAGGGTAGAACTGAAGCTTTCTTT
>few|TRBV12-3/TRBV12-4|TRBD1|16|TRBJ1-2
CASSLLAPQGQYGYTF
TGTGCCAGCAGTTTATTAGCCCCACAGGGGCAGTATGGCTACACCTTC
>NA|TRBV3-1|NA|14|TRBJ1-2
CASSSRTVHDGYTF
TGTGCCAGCAGCTCACGGACAGTCCACGATGGCTACACCTTC
>NA|TRBV20-1|NA|12|TRBJ1-2
CSASMGADGYTF
TGCAGTGCTAGTATGGGGGCCGATGGCTACACCTTC
>NA|TRBV2|NA|13|TRBJ2-3
CASSEDHGDTQYF
TGTGCCAGCAGTGAGGACCACGGAGATACGCAGTATTTT
>few|TRBV12-3/TRBV12-4|NA|13|TRBJ1-1
CASNRDTQNEAFF
TGTGCCAGCAATCGGGACACCCAGAATGAAGCTTTCTTT
>few|TRBV7-2|NA|16|TRBJ1-3
CASSPWRGALGNTIYF
TGTGCCAGCAGCCCCTGGCGGGGGGCGCTTGGAAACACCATATATTTT
>few|TRBV5-1|NA|15|TRBJ2-2
CASSLGSTRTGELFF
TGCGCCAGCAGCTTAGGATCGACGCGCACCGGGGAGCTGTTTTTT
>NA|TRBV27|NA|17|TRBJ2-5
CASSLSRSATGQETQYF
TGTGCCAGCAGTTTATCTCGTAGCGCGACGGGCCAAGAGACCCAGTACTTC
>few|TRBV10-2|TRBD2|15|TRBJ2-1
CASRVAGGSYNEQFF
TGCGCCAGCAGGGTAGCGGGAGGCTCCTACAATGAGCAGTTCTTC
>NA|TRBV9|NA|11|TRBJ2-1
CASSQRDEQFF
TGTGCCAGCAGCCAGAGGGATGAGCAGTTCTTC
>NA|TRBV15|NA|14|TRBJ2-2
CATSRDTNTGELFF
TGTGCCACCAGCAGAGATACGAACACCGGGGAGCTGTTTTTT
>NA|TRBV7-9|TRBD2|16|TRBJ2-5
CASRSIRRELQETQYF
TGTGCCAGCAGGTCGATTAGGCGGGAGTTACAAGAGACCCAGTACTTC
>few|TRBV6-5|NA|15|TRBJ2-7
CASSYCYRASYEQYF
TGTGCCAGCAGTTACTGCTACCGGGCTAGCTACGAGCAGTACTTC
>NA|TRBV2|NA|15|TRBJ2-1
CASSELSSGHNEQFF
TGTGCCAGCAGTGAACTAAGCTCAGGGCACAATGAGCAGTTCTTC
>few|TRBV12-3/TRBV12-4|NA|14|TRBJ1-5
CASSPVQRNQPQHF
TGTGCCAGCAGTCCAGTACAACGCAATCAGCCCCAGCATTTT
>NA|TRBV19|NA|13|TRBJ2-2
CASSPIDTGELFF
TGTGCCAGTAGTCCGATTGACACCGGGGAGCTGTTTTTT
>NA|TRBV5-1|TRBD2|15|TRBJ2-2
CASSPMGGDTGELFF
TGCGCCAGCAGCCCAATGGGAGGGGACACCGGGGAGCTGTTTTTT
>NA|TRBV27|NA|16|TRBJ2-7
CASSFIVRVGRYEQYF
TGTGCCAGCAGTTTTATCGTCAGGGTAGGTCGCTACGAGCAGTACTTC
>many|TRBV7-9|NA|12|TRBJ1-4
CASSLVREKLFF
TGTGCCAGCAGCTTAGTCCGTGAAAAACTGTTTTTT
>few|TRBV5-1|TRBD1|15|TRBJ2-5
CASSSKGQYQETQYF
TGCGCCAGCAGCTCGAAGGGACAGTACCAAGAGACCCAGTACTTC
>NA|TRBV25-1|NA|14|TRBJ2-1
CASSELGVDNEQFF
TGTGCCAGCAGTGAATTGGGAGTGGACAATGAGCAGTTCTTC
>NA|TRBV5-6|TRBD1|15|TRBJ2-7
CASSYTPGGGYEQYF
TGTGCCAGCAGCTACACCCCAGGGGGCGGCTACGAGCAGTACTTC
>NA|TRBV10-3|TRBD2|19|TRBJ2-5
CAISESMGTSGPNQETQYF
TGTGCCATCAGTGAGTCGATGGGGACTAGCGGACCTAACCAAGAGACCCAGTACTTC
>NA|TRBV20-1|NA|14|TRBJ1-5
CSASEGESNQPQHF
TGCAGTGCTAGTGAGGGGGAGAGCAATCAGCCCCAGCATTTT
>NA|TRBV3-1|NA|17|TRBJ2-3
CASSAALALEGTDTQYF
TGTGCCAGCAGCGCTGCACTAGCCCTCGAGGGGACAGATACGCAGTATTTT
>NA|TRBV20-1|NA|12|TRBJ2-3
CSARDLSDTQYF
TGCAGTGCTAGAGATCTTTCAGATACGCAGTATTTT
>many|TRBV4-1|NA|15|TRBJ2-2
CASSQQDRDTGELFF
TGCGCCAGCAGCCAACAAGACAGAGACACCGGGGAGCTGTTTTTT
>NA|TRBV10-3|NA|14|TRBJ2-3
CAISPGPSTDTQYF
TGTGCCATCAGCCCGGGACCAAGCACAGATACGCAGTATTTT
>NA|TRBV3-1|NA|13|TRBJ2-2
CASSQVRAGELFF
TGTGCCAGCAGCCAAGTTAGGGCCGGGGAGCTGTTTTTT
>NA|TRBV12-3/TRBV12-4|NA|13|TRBJ2-1
CASSFNPSMEQFF
TGTGCCAGCAGTTTCAACCCCTCAATGGAGCAGTTCTTC
>few|TRBV20-1|NA|11|TRBJ2-1
CSAIKGNEQFF
TGCAGTGCAATCAAGGGGAATGAGCAGTTCTTC
>NA|TRBV12-3/TRBV12-4|NA|15|TRBJ2-3
CASSLQGVWENTQYF
TGTGCCAGCAGTTTACAGGGCGTTTGGGAAAATACGCAGTATTTT
>NA|TRBV15|TRBD2|17|TRBJ2-1
CATSRSLAGGVHNEQFF
TGTGCCACCAGCAGAAGCTTGGCGGGAGGGGTCCACAATGAGCAGTTCTTC
>NA|TRBV20-1|NA|12|TRBJ1-5
CSGARSNQPQHF
TGCAGTGGGGCGCGAAGCAATCAGCCCCAGCATTTT
>few|TRBV11-3|TRBD2|16|TRBJ2-1
CASSLTPSGRRGEQFF
TGTGCCAGCAGCTTAACCCCTAGCGGGAGACGGGGTGAGCAGTTCTTC
>NA|TRBV2|NA|14|TRBJ2-2
CASSDKPLPGELFF
TGTGCCAGCAGTGACAAACCTCTTCCCGGGGAGCTGTTTTTT